Listed below are T cell receptor beta chains from one sample, sequenced in a study of radiotherapy plus CTLA-4 blockade in lung cancer. Profiled with immunoSEQ multiplex PCR; TCRdb holds only in-frame clones, not every one. In the table there are around 44,000 clones, 86% of which are singletons. The sequencing used peripheral blood, collected from a patient treated with radiotherapy plus ipilimumab. The receptor source for this set is a human donor with non-small cell lung cancer that progressed on radiotherapy plus ipilimumab. Some clones in this sample may be carry-over from other donors' samples. Both conserved end residues are part of each CDR3. A D gene is named only where the DNA matches it firmly. Clone sizes are given selectively: once, few, many, or a class where the clone is expanded.

d_call	v_call	clone_size	j_call	cdr3_aa	cdr3_nt
.	TRBV5-1	.	TRBJ2-2	CASSEQGFGGELFF	TGCGCCAGCAGCGAGCAGGGGTTCGGCGGGGAGCTGTTTTTT
.	TRBV10-3	.	TRBJ1-1	CAISERAGATEAFF	TGTGCCATCAGTGAGAGAGCAGGGGCCACTGAAGCTTTCTTT
TRBD2	TRBV29-1	.	TRBJ2-5	CSVGGLQETQYF	TGCAGCGTTGGGGGACTACAAGAGACCCAGTACTTC
.	TRBV4-2	.	TRBJ2-3	CASSRRVVATSTDTQYF	TGTGCCAGCAGCCGACGAGTCGTAGCCACTAGCACAGATACGCAGTATTTT
TRBD1	TRBV12-5	.	TRBJ1-2	CASGLGQGYGYTF	TGTGCTAGTGGTTTGGGACAGGGATATGGCTACACCTTC
.	TRBV28	once	TRBJ1-5	CASSFEDQPQHF	TGTGCCAGCAGTTTCGAGGATCAGCCCCAGCATTTT
.	TRBV18	.	TRBJ2-7	CASSIGRFNYEQYF	TGTGCCAGCTCAATAGGGAGGTTTAACTACGAGCAGTACTTC
.	TRBV5-6	.	TRBJ2-7	CASSTLAMNEQYF	TGTGCCAGCAGCACCCTAGCGATGAACGAGCAGTACTTC
.	TRBV5-1	.	TRBJ2-1	CASSIIAETAHNEQFF	TGCGCCAGCAGCATTATAGCGGAAACAGCCCACAATGAGCAGTTCTTC
TRBD1	TRBV5-1	.	TRBJ2-7	CASSLEAGGSYEQYF	TGCGCCAGCAGCTTGGAGGCAGGGGGCTCCTACGAGCAGTACTTC
.	TRBV7-3	.	TRBJ2-2	CASSLIPGLNTGELFF	TGTGCCAGCAGCTTAATTCCAGGTCTAAACACCGGGGAGCTGTTTTTT
TRBD2	TRBV12-5	once	TRBJ2-7	CASGLESGRTHEQYF	TGTGCTAGTGGTTTGGAAAGCGGGAGGACCCACGAGCAGTACTTC
.	TRBV6-4	.	TRBJ1-1	CASRGEVNTEAFF	TGTGCCAGCAGGGGGGAGGTGAACACTGAAGCTTTCTTT
.	TRBV14	.	TRBJ2-7	CASSQHRSYEQYF	TGTGCCAGCAGCCAACACAGATCCTACGAGCAGTACTTC
.	TRBV7-2	.	TRBJ1-1	CASSAGGGNTEAFF	TGTGCCAGCAGCGCTGGGGGGGGTAACACTGAAGCTTTCTTT
.	TRBV6-5	.	TRBJ1-5	CASSYIRGGQPQHF	TGTGCCAGCAGTTACATAAGGGGAGGTCAGCCCCAGCATTTT
TRBD2	TRBV5-1	.	TRBJ2-3	CASSLGLAGVPDTQYF	TGCGCCAGCAGCTTGGGACTAGCGGGTGTACCAGATACGCAGTATTTT
.	TRBV25-1	once	TRBJ1-2	CASSVQANYGYTF	TGTGCCAGCAGTGTACAGGCGAACTATGGCTACACCTTC
.	TRBV19	.	TRBJ1-6	CATSVQGWNNSPLHF	TGTGCCACCTCAGTCCAGGGGTGGAATAATTCACCCCTCCACTTT
TRBD2	TRBV2	once	TRBJ2-1	CASSVGREMGYGEQFF	TGTGCCAGCAGTGTGGGGCGGGAGATGGGGTATGGTGAGCAGTTCTTC
.	TRBV5-1	.	TRBJ2-3	CASSFGQTDTQYF	TGCGCCAGCAGCTTTGGTCAGACAGATACGCAGTATTTT
.	TRBV6-1	.	TRBJ2-3	CASSGKAVSTDTQYF	TGTGCCAGCAGTGGGAAGGCGGTAAGCACAGATACGCAGTATTTT
.	TRBV7-2	.	TRBJ1-6	CASSAGGGRNSPLHF	TGTGCCAGCAGCGCGGGGGGAGGAAGGAATTCACCCCTCCACTTT
.	TRBV4-3	.	TRBJ1-6	CASSQDWGDSPLHF	TGCGCCAGCAGCCAAGACTGGGGGGATTCACCCCTCCACTTT
.	TRBV21-1	.	TRBJ2-7	CASSDPGLGF	TGTGCCAGCAGTGACCCGGGACTGGGGTTC
.	TRBV6-5	.	TRBJ1-2	CASSEVTDGYTF	TGTGCCAGCAGTGAAGTGACAGATGGCTACACCTTC
TRBD1	TRBV5-5	.	TRBJ2-7	CASSLGQGFYEQYF	TGTGCCAGCAGCTTGGGACAGGGGTTCTACGAGCAGTACTTC
TRBD1	TRBV5-1	.	TRBJ2-7	CASSSGTDHYEQYF	TGCGCCAGCAGCTCCGGGACAGATCACTACGAGCAGTACTTC
TRBD1	TRBV29-1	once	TRBJ1-1	CSVEGGGRTEAFF	TGCAGCGTTGAAGGAGGGGGCCGCACTGAAGCTTTCTTT
.	TRBV5-6	.	TRBJ1-2	CASSPLAGANYGYTF	TGTGCCAGCAGCCCTCTCGCTGGGGCAAACTATGGCTACACCTTC
.	TRBV7-2	.	TRBJ2-7	CASSLVPDTHEQYF	TGTGCCAGCAGCTTAGTTCCGGACACCCACGAGCAGTACTTC